The 2 T cell receptor beta chains listed next were all sequenced from one sample in a study of glioma-infiltrating T cells after dendritic cell vaccination. Repertoires were generated with immunoSEQ multiplex PCR, while TCRdb's copy carries only in-frame clones and drops some. The sample contains around 72,000 clones, around 81% of which appear only once. Sequences were derived from blood, sampled before dendritic cell vaccination. Every receptor here comes from a human donor with glioblastoma.

V usage is TRBV5-4 and J usage is TRBJ1-1, with D perhaps matching TRBD1 (5 bases). V was shortened by 0 bases and J by 1 base, with 10 bases between the two germline ends. The CDR3 loop spans 15 amino acids. The germline V gene has CDR1 SGHNT and CDR2 YYREEE (reference sequence). In DNA form, the CDR3 reads TGTGCCAGCAGCTTGGAGGGGCAGAAGAACACTGAAGCTTTCTTT. Its translation is CASSLEGQKNTEAFF.

The chain recombines TRBV9 with TRBJ1-1, with D possibly matching TRBD1 (6 bases). In germline, CDR1 is SGDLS, CDR2 YYNGEE. This CDR3 comprises 14 residues. Trimming shortened V by 0 bases and J by 10 bases, and 16 bases separated the two germline ends. In DNA, the CDR3 is TGTGCCAGCAGCGTAGCGGGGGGGCTTGGGGGAGCTTTCTTT. It translates to CASSVAGGLGGAFF.